This T cell receptor (beta chain) emerged from a study of identical twins. General observations from the study: Potential partial confounding of zero-insertion analyses by invariant MAIT and iNKT cells was noted. Beta clonotypes that were abundant in cord blood contained fewer insertions, a pattern absent from memory repertoires.

Among all donors, each was a healthy Caucasian. TCRdb redid the calling of the 5' RACE reads with MiXCR, one entry per CDR3 protein. Of 500,000 or so distinct CDR3 sequences detected, 14% appear once; the ten largest clones hold roughly 0.56%. The sample holds a few counts of this clonotype. Antigen unknown. V was clipped by 8 bases and J by 4 bases, with 16 bases between them. Germline V lookup: CDR1 ENHRY, CDR2 SYGVKD. The CDR3 is made up of 14 amino acids. These same data were also listed under a study on yellow fever vaccine responses in identical twins. Turning to that study: Twins reportedly had a vaccine T cell response that seemed partly convergent, partly personalized.

The gene calls are TRBV10-3 and TRBJ2-3; D is uncertain. The receptor was derived from a woman between 18 and 29 years old in good health. The specimen was CD4+ T cells sorted from blood. The DNA of the CDR3 is TGTGCCATCCGAAGGCAGGTTGGATCAGATACGCAGTATTTT. Protein: CAIRRQVGSDTQYF.